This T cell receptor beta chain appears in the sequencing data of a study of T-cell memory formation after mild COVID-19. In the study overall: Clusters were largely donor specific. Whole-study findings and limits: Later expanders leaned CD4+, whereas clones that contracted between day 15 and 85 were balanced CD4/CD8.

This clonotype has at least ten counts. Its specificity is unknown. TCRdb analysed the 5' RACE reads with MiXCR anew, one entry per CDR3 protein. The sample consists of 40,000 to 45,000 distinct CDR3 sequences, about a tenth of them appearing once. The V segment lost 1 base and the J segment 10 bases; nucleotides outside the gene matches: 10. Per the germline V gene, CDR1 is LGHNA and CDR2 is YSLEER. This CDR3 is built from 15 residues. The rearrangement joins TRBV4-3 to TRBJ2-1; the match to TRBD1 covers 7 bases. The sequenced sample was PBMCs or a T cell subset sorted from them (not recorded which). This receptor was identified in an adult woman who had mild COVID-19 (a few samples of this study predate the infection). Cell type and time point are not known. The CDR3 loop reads CASSQVGTDRGEQFF. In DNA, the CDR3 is TGCGCCAGCAGCCAAGTCGGGACAGATAGAGGGGAGCAGTTCTTC.